One and the same sample provided the 23 T cell receptor beta chains below, sequenced in a study of T cells in localized non-small cell lung cancer (dated by TCRdb to 2019 to 2021). Libraries were made using the immunoSEQ multiplex PCR assay. In TCRdb, the immuneACCESS table is reduced to in-frame sequences with V and J assigned. These tables do not hold every clone; where another copy was compared, an unresolved V gene accounts for under half, and the others remain unexplained. The sample data list 25,000 to 30,000 clones, and around nine tenths of these were observed just once. Jointly, the top ten make up less than 3.5% of the sample. This sample comprised peripheral blood, obtained before any cancer treatment. These receptors were taken from a woman between 18 and 49 years old with stage I lung adenocarcinoma.

This chain connects TRBV4-1 to TRBJ2-4; the match to TRBD2 covers 7 bases. The CDR3 is 21 residues long. Germline lookup yields CDR1 MGHRA and CDR2 YSYEKL. J lost 0 bases, V lost 1 base, and 18 bases had no gene match. The CDR3 DNA reads TGCGCCAGCAGCCAAGGACTAGTGCCAGGGAGGGAAACAATAGCCAAAAACATTCAGTACTTC. The encoded protein is CASSQGLVPGRETIAKNIQYF.

This rearrangement joins TRBV19 to TRBJ2-1; D is unresolved. The germline CDR1 and CDR2 sequences are LNHDA and SQIVND (reference sequence). Between the trimmed V and J ends, which lost 3 bases and 3 bases, there was a span of 3 bases. CDR3 length: 12 amino acids. This CDR3 reads CASSIFYNEQFF. In DNA form, the CDR3 reads TGTGCCAGTAGTATCTTCTACAATGAGCAGTTCTTC.

The genes are TRBV27 and TRBJ2-1; the D gene is possibly TRBD2 (6 bases). Trimming took 2 bases from V and 9 from J, leaving 8 bases between them. CDR1 MNHEY and CDR2 SMNVEV come from the germline V gene (reference sequence). The CDR3 is made up of 12 amino acids. CDR3 region: CASSLPGSEQFF. In DNA, the CDR3 is TGTGCCAGCAGTTTACCCGGGAGTGAGCAGTTCTTC.

V usage is TRBV11-3 and J usage is TRBJ2-2; 7 positions agree with TRBD2. V was clipped by 1 base and J by 3 bases; unmatched bases: 2. CDR3 length: 15 residues. CDR1 and CDR2 from the germline V gene are SGHNT and YENEEA. CDR3 residues: CASSLGEGDTGELFF. In nucleotides, the CDR3 is TGTGCCAGCAGCTTAGGGGAGGGTGACACCGGGGAGCTGTTTTTT.

The gene calls are TRBV28 and TRBJ1-4; tentatively, D is TRBD1 (6 bases). Germline-derived CDR1 and CDR2 are MDHEN and SYDVKM. Trimming shortened V by 1 base and J by 7 bases, and 7 bases separated the two germline ends. The length of the CDR3 is 13 residues. The CDR3, as DNA: TGTGCCAGCAGTTTATCAGGGGTTGAAAAACTGTTTTTT. Translated: CASSLSGVEKLFF.

V and J are TRBV10-3 and TRBJ1-4, with D maybe TRBD1 (5 bases). This CDR3 comprises 11 residues. Deletions cut 3 bases from V and 12 bases from J, with 8 bases between. Germline V lookup: CDR1 ENHRY, CDR2 SYGVKD. CDR3 sequence (DNA): TGTGCCATCAGTGAAGGGACGGAACTGTTTTTT. Amino acid sequence: CAISEGTELFF.

Only a few counts were recorded for this clone. This chain uses TRBV30 with TRBJ1-2, with D perhaps TRBD1 (6 bases). CDR3 size: 14 residues. Trimming removed 0 bases at V and 4 bases at J, with 12 bases between. The V gene's germline CDR1 is GTSNPN and CDR2 SVGIG (reference sequence). The CDR3 is CAWSVRQVGYGYTF. CDR3 sequence (DNA): TGTGCCTGGAGTGTGAGACAGGTGGGCTATGGCTACACCTTC.

This clone was recorded once. The chain uses TRBV6-6 and TRBJ2-2; TRBD1 matches at 7 bases. Germline-derived CDR1 and CDR2 are MNHNY and SVGAGI (reference sequence). Trimming at V came to 6 bases and at J to 6 bases, leaving 4 bases not matched to a gene. The CDR3 length is 13 residues. The CDR3 is CASRSQGAGELFF. CDR3 nucleotide sequence: TGTGCCAGCAGGTCCCAGGGGGCCGGGGAGCTGTTTTTT.

About this clone itself: The sample carries other DNA sequences with the same CDR3. The chain is built from TRBV28 and TRBJ2-7; the match to TRBD1 covers 9 bases. The CDR3 length is 14 residues. The junction had 4 bases not matched to a gene; V was cut back by 6 bases and J by 1 base. CDR1 is MDHEN and CDR2 is SYDVKM in the germline V gene. CDR3 DNA: TGTGCCAGCAGACGACAGGGGGGGTCCTACGAGCAGTACTTC. It is translated as CASRRQGGSYEQYF.

This chain links TRBV9 with TRBJ2-7, with 9 positions matching TRBD2. The CDR3 extends over 14 amino acids. Germline CDR1 is SGDLS and CDR2 is YYNGEE. V was clipped by 0 bases and J by 6 bases; unmatched bases: 4. CDR3 sequence: CASSVGGGRGEQYF. CDR3 nucleotides: TGTGCCAGCAGCGTAGGAGGCGGGAGGGGCGAGCAGTACTTC.

This clone was seen more than once but under ten times. V is TRBV6-5 and J is TRBJ1-3; D call uncertain. Trimming stripped 8 bases from V and 0 bases from J, with 14 bases between. Germline V gives CDR1 MNHEY, CDR2 SVGAGI. This CDR3 comprises 15 residues. The CDR3 DNA follows: TGTGCCAGCTCAAGGAAGCGGAGCTCTGGAAACACCATATATTTT. Amino acid sequence: CASSRKRSSGNTIYF.

This clone has just one count. This rearrangement joins TRBV7-8 to TRBJ1-1; D is perhaps TRBD1 (6 bases). Looked up from germline, CDR1 is SGHVS and CDR2 is FQNEAQ. CDR3 length: 19 residues. The V end lost 1 base, the J end lost 1 base, and 22 bases lay between the germline ends. CDR3 loop: CASSLDYLALDSQNTEAFF. CDR3 sequence (DNA): TGTGCCAGCAGCTTAGATTATTTGGCTCTGGACAGTCAGAACACTGAAGCTTTCTTT.

This chain uses TRBV11-3 with TRBJ2-5; 8 nucleotides match TRBD2. The CDR3 has 16 amino acids. V lost 2 bases to trimming and J lost 6 bases; unmatched junction nucleotides: 11. Germline-derived CDR1 and CDR2 are SGHNT and YENEEA. The CDR3 DNA follows: TGTGCCAGCAGCTTACCCGGGGCGGGAGGCGGAAAGACCCAGTACTTC. Protein product: CASSLPGAGGGKTQYF.

The rearrangement joins TRBV2 to TRBJ1-5, with a weak D call TRBD1 (6 bases). The V end was cut by 8 bases, the J end by 3 bases, with 17 bases between. Germline V gene data show CDR1 as SNHLY and CDR2 as FYNNEI. The CDR3 runs 15 residues. Here the CDR3 reads CASGLWGRDNQPQHF. The CDR3 coding sequence is TGTGCCAGCGGCCTTTGGGGGCGAGACAATCAGCCCCAGCATTTT. Full variable domain (remainder filled in from reference TRBV2 and TRBJ1-5): EPEVTQTPSHQVTQMGQEVILRCVPISNHLYFYWYRQILGQKVEFLVSFYNNEISEKSEIFDDQFSVERPDGSNFTLKIRSTKLEDSAMYFCASGLWGRDNQPQHFGDGTRLSIL.

This clone has a single count. J is TRBJ2-7 and V is TRBV11-2, with no clear D. V was cut by 5 bases and J by 3 bases, with 14 bases left in between. Germline CDR1 and CDR2: SGHAT and FQNNGV. The CDR3 spans 14 residues. CDR3 nucleotides: TGTGCCAGCAGCGAAGCTTCAGGCAGCTACGAGCAGTACTTC. It yields the protein CASSEASGSYEQYF. Combining the CDR3 with reference TRBV11-2 and TRBJ2-7 gives the whole variable domain EAGVAQSPRYKIIEKRQSVAFWCNPISGHATLYWYQQILGQGPKLLIQFQNNGVVDDSQLPKDRFSAERLKGVDSTLKIQPAKLEDSAVYLCASSEASGSYEQYFGPGTRLTVT.

The chain employs TRBV28 and TRBJ2-1; TRBD1 agrees at 7 bases. This CDR3 contains 12 residues. Germline assignment: CDR1 MDHEN and CDR2 SYDVKM. J lost 10 bases, V lost 7 bases, and 7 bases had no gene match. CDR3 bases: TGTGCCAGCACCGATAGGGGGCGAGAGCAGTTCTTC. Protein product: CASTDRGREQFF.

This clone was recorded once. The V and J genes are TRBV9 and TRBJ2-1, with D perhaps matching TRBD1 or TRBD2 (6 bases each). V lost 3 bases and J 2 bases, leaving 12 bases between the germline ends. Germline CDR1 reads SGDLS; CDR2 reads YYNGEE. This CDR3 is 15 amino acids long. The CDR3 nucleotides are TGTGCCAGCAGCGACCTAGGGGGGACCTACAATGAGCAGTTCTTC. The encoded protein is CASSDLGGTYNEQFF.

The CDR3 nucleotides are TGCAGCGTGGGGGATGCGAACACCGGGGAGCTGTTTTTT. Protein product: CSVGDANTGELFF. The chain recombines TRBV29-1 with TRBJ2-2; either TRBD1 or TRBD2 may fit D (5 bases each). CDR1 is SQVTM and CDR2 is ANQGSEA in the germline V gene. V lost 6 bases and J lost 0, with 8 bases in between. CDR3 length equals 13 residues.

The chain links TRBV5-1 to TRBJ2-1; TRBD2 agrees at 14 bases. The CDR3 is made up of 16 amino acids. V dropped 4 bases and J dropped 5; count of bases not matched to a gene: 5. CDR1 and CDR2 from the germline V gene are SGHRS and YFSETQ. The CDR3: CASSTGLAGGHNEQFF. The CDR3 nucleotides are TGCGCCAGCAGCACCGGACTAGCGGGAGGTCACAATGAGCAGTTCTTC.

Note on this clone: Other DNA sequences in this specimen translate into the identical CDR3. The genes are TRBV6-5 and TRBJ2-7, with 10 bases identical to TRBD1. With 8 bases clipped from V and 5 bases from J, the junction kept 6 bases outside the gene matches. The CDR3 loop spans 13 amino acids. Germline CDR1 reads MNHEY; CDR2 reads SVGAGI. The CDR3 DNA reads as TGTGCCAGCCGTAGGGACAGGGGCCACGAGCAGTACTTC. This translates into CASRRDRGHEQYF.

This clone has just one count. The CDR3 region is CASSLSGGYGYTF. The CDR3 DNA reads as TGTGCCAGCAGTCTCTCGGGAGGGTATGGCTACACCTTC. The chain has TRBV27 and TRBJ1-2; no reliable D call. The length of the CDR3 is 13 residues. Per the germline V gene, CDR1 is MNHEY and CDR2 is SMNVEV (reference sequence). V was clipped by 5 bases and J by 5 bases, with 12 bases between them.

The genes are TRBV2 and TRBJ2-5; no reliable D call. Trimming removed 3 bases at V and 5 bases at J, with 13 bases between. Germline V lookup: CDR1 SNHLY, CDR2 FYNNEI. The CDR3 has 14 residues. CDR3 loop: CASSDGQAVETQYF. The CDR3 bases are TGTGCCAGCAGTGATGGGCAGGCTGTGGAGACCCAGTACTTC.

The V call is TRBV7-2, the J call TRBJ2-3; D remains unclear. CDR1 is SGHTA, CDR2 FQGNSA, per germline. The germline V and J ends were trimmed by 3 bases and 1 base, with 14 bases remaining between them. The CDR3 sequence is 16 residues long. CDR3 sequence: CASSFGYGGRTDTQYF. CDR3 in DNA: TGTGCCAGCAGCTTTGGGTACGGCGGTCGCACAGATACGCAGTATTTT.